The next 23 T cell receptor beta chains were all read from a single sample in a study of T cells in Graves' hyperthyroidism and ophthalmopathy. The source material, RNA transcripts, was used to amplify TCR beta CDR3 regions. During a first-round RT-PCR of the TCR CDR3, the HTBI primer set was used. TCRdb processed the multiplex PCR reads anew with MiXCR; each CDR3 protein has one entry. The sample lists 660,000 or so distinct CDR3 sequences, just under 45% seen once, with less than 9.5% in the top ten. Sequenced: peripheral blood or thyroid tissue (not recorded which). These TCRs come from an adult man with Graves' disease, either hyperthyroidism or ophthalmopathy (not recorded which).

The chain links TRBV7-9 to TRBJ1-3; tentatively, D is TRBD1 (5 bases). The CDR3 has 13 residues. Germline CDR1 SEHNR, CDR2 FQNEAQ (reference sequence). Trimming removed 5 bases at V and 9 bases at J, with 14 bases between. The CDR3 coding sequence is TGTGCCAGCAGCCGCGGAGAGGGACGCACCATATATTTT. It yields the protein CASSRGEGRTIYF.

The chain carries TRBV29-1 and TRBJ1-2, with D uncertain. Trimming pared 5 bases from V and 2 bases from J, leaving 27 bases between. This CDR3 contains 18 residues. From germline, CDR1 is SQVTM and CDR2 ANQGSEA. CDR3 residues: CSVRPGPGNQPQNYGYTF. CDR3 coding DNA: TGCAGCGTTCGGCCGGGCCCCGGCAATCAGCCCCAGAACTATGGCTACACCTTC.

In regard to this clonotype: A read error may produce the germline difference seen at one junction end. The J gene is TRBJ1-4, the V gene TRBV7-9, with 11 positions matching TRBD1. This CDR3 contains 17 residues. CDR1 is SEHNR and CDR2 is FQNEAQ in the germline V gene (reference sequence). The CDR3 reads CASSSRTGGSTNEKLSF. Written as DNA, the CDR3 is TGTGCCAGCAGCTCACGGACAGGGGGCTCGACTAATGAAAAACTGTCTTTT.

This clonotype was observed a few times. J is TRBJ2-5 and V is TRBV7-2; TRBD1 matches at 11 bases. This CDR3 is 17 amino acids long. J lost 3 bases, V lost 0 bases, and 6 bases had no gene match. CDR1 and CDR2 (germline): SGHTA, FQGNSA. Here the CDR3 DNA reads TGTGCCAGCAGCTTAGCAACCGGGACAGGGGGAGAAGAGACCCAGTACTTC. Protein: CASSLATGTGGEETQYF.

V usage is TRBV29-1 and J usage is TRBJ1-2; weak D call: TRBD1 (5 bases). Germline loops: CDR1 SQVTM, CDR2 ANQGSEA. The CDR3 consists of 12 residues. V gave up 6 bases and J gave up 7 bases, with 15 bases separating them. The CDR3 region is CSVLGGFGGYTF. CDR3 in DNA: TGCAGCGTATTGGGGGGATTTGGTGGCTACACCTTC.

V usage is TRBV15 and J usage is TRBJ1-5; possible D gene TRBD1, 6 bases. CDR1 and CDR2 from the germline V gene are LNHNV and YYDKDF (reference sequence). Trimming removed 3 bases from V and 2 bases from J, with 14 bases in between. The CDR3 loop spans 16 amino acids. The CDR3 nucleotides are TGTGCCACCAGCAGGGGGGCAGGGATGGGCAATCAGCCCCAGCATTTT. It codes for CATSRGAGMGNQPQHF.

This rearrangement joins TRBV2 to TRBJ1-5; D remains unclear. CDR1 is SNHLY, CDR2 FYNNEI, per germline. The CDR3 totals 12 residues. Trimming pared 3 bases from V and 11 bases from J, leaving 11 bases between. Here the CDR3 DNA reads TGTGCCAGCAGTGAGTCAAGTTTTTCCCAGCATTTT. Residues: CASSESSFSQHF.

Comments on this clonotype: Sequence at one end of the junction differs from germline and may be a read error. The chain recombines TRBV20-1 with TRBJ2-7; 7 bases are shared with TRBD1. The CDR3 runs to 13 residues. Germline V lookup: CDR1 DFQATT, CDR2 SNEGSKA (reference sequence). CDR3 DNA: TGCAGTGGCCGGGACAGTACGTCCTACGAGCGGTACTTC. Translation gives CSGRDSTSYERYF.

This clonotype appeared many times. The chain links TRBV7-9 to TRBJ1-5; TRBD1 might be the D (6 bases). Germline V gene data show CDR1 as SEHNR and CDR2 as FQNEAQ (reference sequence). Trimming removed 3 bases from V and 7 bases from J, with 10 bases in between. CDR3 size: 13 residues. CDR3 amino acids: CASSLSGEQPQHF. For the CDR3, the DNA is TGTGCCAGCAGCTTGTCAGGGGAACAGCCCCAGCATTTT.

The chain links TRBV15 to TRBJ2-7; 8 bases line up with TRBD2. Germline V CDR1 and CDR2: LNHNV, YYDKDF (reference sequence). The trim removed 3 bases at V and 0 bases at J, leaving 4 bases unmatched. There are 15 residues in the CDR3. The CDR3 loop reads CATSRTAGDSYEQYF. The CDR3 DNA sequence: TGTGCCACCAGCAGGACAGCGGGGGACTCCTACGAGCAGTACTTC.

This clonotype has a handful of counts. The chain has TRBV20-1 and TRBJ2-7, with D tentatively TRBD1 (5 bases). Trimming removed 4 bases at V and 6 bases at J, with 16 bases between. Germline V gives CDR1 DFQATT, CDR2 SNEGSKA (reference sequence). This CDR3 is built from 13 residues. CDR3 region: CSAKHPGQREQYF. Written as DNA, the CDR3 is TGCAGTGCTAAACATCCAGGGCAGCGCGAGCAGTACTTC.

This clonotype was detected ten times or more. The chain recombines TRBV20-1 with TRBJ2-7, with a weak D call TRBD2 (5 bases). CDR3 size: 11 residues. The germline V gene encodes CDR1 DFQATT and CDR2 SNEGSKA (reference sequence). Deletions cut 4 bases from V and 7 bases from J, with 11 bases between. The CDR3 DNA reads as TGCAGTGCTAAGCGGAACCTGGAGCAGTACTTC. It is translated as CSAKRNLEQYF.

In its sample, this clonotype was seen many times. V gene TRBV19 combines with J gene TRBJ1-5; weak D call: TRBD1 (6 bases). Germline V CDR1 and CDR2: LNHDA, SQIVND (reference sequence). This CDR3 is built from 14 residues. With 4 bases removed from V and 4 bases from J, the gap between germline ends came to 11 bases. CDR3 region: CASSNRVLNQPQHF. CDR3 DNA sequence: TGTGCCAGTAGTAACAGGGTCCTGAATCAGCCCCAGCATTTT.

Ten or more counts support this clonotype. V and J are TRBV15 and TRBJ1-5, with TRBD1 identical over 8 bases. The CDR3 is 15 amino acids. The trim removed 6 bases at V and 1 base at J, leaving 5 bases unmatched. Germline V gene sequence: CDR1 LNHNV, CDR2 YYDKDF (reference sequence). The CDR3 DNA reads TGTGCCACCAGTGGTGGACAGGGAAGCAATCAGCCCCAGCATTTT. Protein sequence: CATSGGQGSNQPQHF.

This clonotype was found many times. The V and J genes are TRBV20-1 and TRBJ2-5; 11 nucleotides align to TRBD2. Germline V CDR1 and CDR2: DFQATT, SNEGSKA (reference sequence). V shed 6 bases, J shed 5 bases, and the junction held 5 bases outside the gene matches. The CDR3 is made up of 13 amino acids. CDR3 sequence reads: CSAPTSGTETQYF. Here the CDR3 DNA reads TGCAGTGCCCCGACTAGCGGGACGGAGACCCAGTACTTC.

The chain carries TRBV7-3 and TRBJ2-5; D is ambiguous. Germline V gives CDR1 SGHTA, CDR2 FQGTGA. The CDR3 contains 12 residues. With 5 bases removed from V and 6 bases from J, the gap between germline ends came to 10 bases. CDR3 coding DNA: TGTGCCAGCAGCCATCAAGGGAAGACCCAGTACTTC. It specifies CASSHQGKTQYF.

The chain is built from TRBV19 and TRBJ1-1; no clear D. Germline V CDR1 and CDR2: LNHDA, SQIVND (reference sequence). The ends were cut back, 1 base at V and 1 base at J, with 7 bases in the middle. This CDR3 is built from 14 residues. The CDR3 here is CASSIGYANTEAFF. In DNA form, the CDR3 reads TGTGCCAGTAGTATAGGGTACGCGAACACTGAAGCTTTCTTT.

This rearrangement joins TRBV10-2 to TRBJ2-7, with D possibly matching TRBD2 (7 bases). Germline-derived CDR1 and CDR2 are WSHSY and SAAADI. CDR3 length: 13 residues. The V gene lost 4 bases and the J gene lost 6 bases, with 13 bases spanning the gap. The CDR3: CASSVAGAPEQYF. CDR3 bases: TGCGCCAGCAGTGTCGCGGGGGCCCCCGAGCAGTACTTC.

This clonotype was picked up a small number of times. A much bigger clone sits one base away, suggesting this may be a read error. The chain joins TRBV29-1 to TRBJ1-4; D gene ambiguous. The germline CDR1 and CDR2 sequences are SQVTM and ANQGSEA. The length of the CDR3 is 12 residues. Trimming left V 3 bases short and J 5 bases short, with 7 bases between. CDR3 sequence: CSVEAGNEKLFF. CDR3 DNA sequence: TGCAGCGTTGAGGCAGGAAATGAAAAACTGTTTTTT. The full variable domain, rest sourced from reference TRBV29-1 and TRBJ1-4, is SAVISQKPSRDICQRGTSLTIQCQVDSQVTMMFWYRQQPGQSLTLIATANQGSEATYESGFVIDKFPISRPNLTFSTLTVSNMSPEDSSIYLCSVEAGNEKLFFGSGTQLSVL.

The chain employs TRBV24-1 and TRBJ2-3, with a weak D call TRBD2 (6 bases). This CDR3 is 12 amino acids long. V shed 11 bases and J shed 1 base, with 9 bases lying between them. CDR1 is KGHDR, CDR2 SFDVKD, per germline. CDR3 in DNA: TGTGCCATCGGCGGGGGCACAGATACGCAGTATTTT. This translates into CAIGGGTDTQYF.

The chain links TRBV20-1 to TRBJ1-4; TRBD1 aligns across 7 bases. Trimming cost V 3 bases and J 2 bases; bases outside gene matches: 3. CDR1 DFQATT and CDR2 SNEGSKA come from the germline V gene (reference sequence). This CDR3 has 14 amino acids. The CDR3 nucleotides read TGCAGTGCTAGTAGACAGGGCACTAATGAAAAACTGTTTTTT. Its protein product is CSASRQGTNEKLFF.

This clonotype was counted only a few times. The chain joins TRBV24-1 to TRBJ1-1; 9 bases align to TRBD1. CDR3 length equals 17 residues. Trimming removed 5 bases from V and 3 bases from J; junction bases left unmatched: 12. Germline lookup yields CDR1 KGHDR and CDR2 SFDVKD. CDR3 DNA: TGTGCCACCAGTGCGCGTGGGACAGGGCCCTTGTACACTGAAGCTTTCTTT. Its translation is CATSARGTGPLYTEAFF.

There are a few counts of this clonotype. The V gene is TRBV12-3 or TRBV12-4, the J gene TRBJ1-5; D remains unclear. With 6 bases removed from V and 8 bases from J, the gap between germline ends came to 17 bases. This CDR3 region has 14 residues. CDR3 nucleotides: TGTGCCAGCAGCACTCTAGGTTCGATAGAGCCCCAGCATTTT. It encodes CASSTLGSIEPQHF.